The rows below give T cell receptor beta chains drawn from one sample of a study of shared clonotypes between healthy human individuals. Profiled with immunoSEQ multiplex PCR; TCRdb holds only in-frame clones, not every one. There are roughly 1,500,000 clones in the sample; roughly 98.5% occur only once, and 0.36% lies in the top ten. Sequenced material: naive CD4+ T cells sorted from blood. These receptors came from a man aged 25 to 40 in good health. Both conserved end residues are part of each CDR3. The D gene is left open where the match is weak. Only part of the rows carry a size: once, few, many, or a class if the clone is expanded.

TRBD2	TRBV9	NA	TRBJ2-3	CASSVGTSGITDTQYF	TGTGCCAGCAGCGTAGGGACTAGCGGAATCACAGATACGCAGTATTTT
TRBD1	TRBV6-5	NA	TRBJ1-5	CASSYQGASGNQPQHF	TGTGCCAGCAGTTATCAGGGGGCATCCGGCAATCAGCCCCAGCATTTT
NA	TRBV6-6	NA	TRBJ2-2	CASSYSSAGGGELFF	TGTGCCAGCAGTTACTCAAGTGCAGGTGGCGGGGAGCTGTTTTTT
TRBD1	TRBV11-1	NA	TRBJ2-7	CASSPDRGPYEQYF	TGTGCCAGCAGCCCGGACAGGGGGCCCTACGAGCAGTACTTC
TRBD1	TRBV28	once	TRBJ1-5	CASNKDRAYQPQHF	TGTGCCAGCAATAAGGACAGGGCCTACCAGCCCCAGCATTTT
TRBD2	TRBV13	NA	TRBJ2-3	CASSFRTSDVTDTQYF	TGTGCCAGCAGCTTCCGGACTAGCGATGTGACAGATACGCAGTATTTT
NA	TRBV9	NA	TRBJ2-1	CASSVVGDGSYNEQFF	TGTGCCAGCAGCGTAGTGGGGGACGGCTCCTACAATGAGCAGTTCTTC
TRBD2	TRBV5-4	NA	TRBJ2-7	CASSLMTGGGSYEQYF	TGTGCCAGCAGCTTGATGACGGGAGGAGGTTCCTACGAGCAGTACTTC
NA	TRBV18	NA	TRBJ2-1	CASSPQKSEEQFF	TGTGCCAGCTCACCGCAGAAATCCGAGGAGCAGTTCTTC
TRBD1	TRBV6-6	NA	TRBJ1-4	CASRELGGEKLFF	TGTGCCAGCAGGGAACTAGGGGGCGAAAAACTGTTTTTT
TRBD2	TRBV5-1	NA	TRBJ2-5	CASSSLWGRGDKETQYF	TGCGCCAGCAGTTCTCTGTGGGGGAGGGGCGACAAAGAGACCCAGTACTTC
NA	TRBV6-1	once	TRBJ1-1	CASSEWPKEAFF	TGTGCCAGCAGTGAATGGCCCAAAGAAGCTTTCTTT
TRBD1	TRBV29-1	NA	TRBJ2-6	CSVKGQGAPGANVLTF	TGCAGCGTTAAGGGACAGGGGGCACCGGGGGCCAACGTCCTGACTTTC
TRBD1	TRBV7-9	NA	TRBJ1-2	CASSLAETGGSGYTF	TGTGCCAGCAGCTTAGCTGAGACAGGGGGATCTGGCTACACCTTC
NA	TRBV28	NA	TRBJ1-5	CASSLASPNQPQHF	TGTGCCAGCAGTTTAGCCAGCCCCAATCAGCCCCAGCATTTT
NA	TRBV27	NA	TRBJ1-1	CASRPDTEAFF	TGTGCCAGCAGACCCGATACTGAAGCTTTCTTT
NA	TRBV19	NA	TRBJ1-5	CASRLQGNQPQHF	TGTGCCAGTAGGCTACAGGGAAATCAGCCCCAGCATTTT
TRBD2	TRBV6-5	NA	TRBJ2-1	CASSSLSGGYNEQFF	TGTGCCAGCAGCTCCCTTAGCGGGGGCTACAATGAGCAGTTCTTC
NA	TRBV28	NA	TRBJ1-1	CASNEQVPTEAFF	TGTGCCAGCAATGAACAGGTTCCCACTGAAGCTTTCTTT
NA	TRBV7-2	NA	TRBJ2-1	CASSLRASDNEQFF	TGTGCCAGCAGCTTAAGGGCGTCTGACAATGAGCAGTTCTTC
NA	TRBV11-3	once	TRBJ2-3	CASSLGAALTDTQYF	TGTGCCAGCAGCTTAGGGGCAGCCCTCACAGATACGCAGTATTTT
TRBD1	TRBV4-1	NA	TRBJ1-2	CASSQLDRVYGYTF	TGCGCCAGCAGCCAACTAGACAGGGTCTATGGCTACACCTTC
NA	TRBV15	NA	TRBJ1-2	CATSRDWDPETF	TGTGCCACCAGCAGAGATTGGGATCCTGAAACCTTC
NA	TRBV9	NA	TRBJ2-3	CASSGRLRTDTQYF	TGTGCCAGCAGCGGGAGACTTAGGACAGATACGCAGTATTTT
NA	TRBV5-6	NA	TRBJ2-6	CASGRTYSGANVLTF	TGTGCCAGCGGGAGGACCTACTCTGGGGCCAACGTCCTGACTTTC
TRBD2	TRBV14	NA	TRBJ2-3	CASSPSPAGGFADTQYF	TGTGCCAGCAGCCCTTCGCCAGCGGGAGGATTCGCAGATACGCAGTATTTT
NA	TRBV27	NA	TRBJ1-4	CASRRDRTRSEEKLFF	TGTGCCAGCCGTCGCGACAGAACTCGATCTGAGGAAAAACTGTTTTTT
TRBD1	TRBV9	once	TRBJ2-1	CASRKTGGGSPYNEQFF	TGTGCCAGCAGGAAGACAGGGGGCGGTAGCCCGTACAATGAGCAGTTCTTC
NA	TRBV7-8	NA	TRBJ2-7	CASSGNFYYEQYF	TGTGCCAGCAGCGGGAACTTCTACTACGAGCAGTACTTC
NA	TRBV28	once	TRBJ1-2	CASSFPGAHYGYTF	TGTGCCAGCAGTTTCCCCGGGGCCCACTATGGCTACACCTTC
NA	TRBV7-9	NA	TRBJ2-7	CASSSGIYEQYF	TGTGCCAGCAGCTCGGGGATATACGAGCAGTACTTC
NA	TRBV10-3	NA	TRBJ1-1	CAISEHTEAFF	TGTGCCATCAGTGAGCACACTGAAGCTTTCTTT
NA	TRBV9	NA	TRBJ1-5	CASSTQRVNQPQHF	TGTGCCAGCAGTACCCAAAGGGTAAATCAGCCCCAGCATTTT
NA	TRBV5-1	NA	TRBJ2-2	CASSLSSSGELFF	TGCGCCAGCAGCTTATCCTCGTCCGGGGAGCTGTTTTTT
TRBD1	TRBV7-2	NA	TRBJ1-2	CASSAGQAVYGYTF	TGTGCCAGCAGCGCAGGACAGGCGGTCTATGGCTACACCTTC
TRBD1	TRBV6-1	NA	TRBJ2-7	CASSESTGGTYEQYF	TGTGCCAGCAGTGAATCAACAGGGGGCACCTACGAGCAGTACTTC
NA	TRBV9	NA	TRBJ2-5	CASSFGPQETQYF	TGTGCCAGCAGTTTCGGGCCCCAAGAGACCCAGTACTTC
NA	TRBV27	NA	TRBJ2-2	CASSFPGGSNTGELFF	TGTGCCAGCAGTTTCCCGGGCGGCTCGAACACCGGGGAGCTGTTTTTT
NA	TRBV30	once	TRBJ1-3	CAWSGDGNSGNTIYF	TGTGCCTGGAGTGGGGACGGAAACTCTGGAAACACCATATATTTT
NA	TRBV5-4	NA	TRBJ2-7	CASSLRLASSYEQYF	TGTGCCAGCAGCTTGAGGCTAGCGTCATCCTACGAGCAGTACTTC
TRBD1	TRBV6-1	NA	TRBJ2-7	CASSEVSGTGRPYEQYF	TGTGCCAGCAGTGAAGTGAGCGGGACAGGGCGTCCCTACGAGCAGTACTTC
TRBD1	TRBV10-3	NA	TRBJ1-2	CAISDSGTDYGYTF	TGTGCCATCAGTGACTCCGGGACAGACTATGGCTACACCTTC
TRBD1	TRBV6-6	NA	TRBJ1-2	CASSYLTGTGNYGYTF	TGTGCCAGCAGTTACTTGACTGGGACAGGGAACTATGGCTACACCTTC
TRBD1	TRBV19	once	TRBJ2-2	CASSITGVGELELFF	TGTGCCAGTAGTATCACAGGGGTGGGGGAGTTGGAGCTGTTTTTT
TRBD2	TRBV7-8	NA	TRBJ2-3	CASSSRTSGSTDTQYF	TGTGCCAGCAGCTCCCGGACTAGCGGCAGCACAGATACGCAGTATTTT
NA	TRBV25-1	NA	TRBJ1-4	CASSEDWTNEKLFF	TGTGCCAGCAGTGAGGATTGGACTAATGAAAAACTGTTTTTT
NA	TRBV6-1	NA	TRBJ2-3	CASSAMTVSTDTQYF	TGTGCCAGCAGTGCTATGACCGTAAGCACAGATACGCAGTATTTT
TRBD1	TRBV11-1	NA	TRBJ2-7	CASSSRQGKSYEQYF	TGTGCCAGCAGCTCTCGACAGGGGAAGTCCTACGAGCAGTACTTC
NA	TRBV9	NA	TRBJ2-1	CASSVGGGRNYNEQFF	TGTGCCAGCAGCGTAGGAGGAGGGCGGAACTACAATGAGCAGTTCTTC
NA	TRBV28	NA	TRBJ2-7	CVTLGPYEQYF	TGTGTCACTCTTGGACCCTACGAGCAGTACTTC
TRBD2	TRBV29-1	NA	TRBJ2-1	CSSLAGANEQFF	TGCAGCTCGCTAGCGGGAGCCAATGAGCAGTTCTTC
NA	TRBV19	NA	TRBJ2-7	CASSIAAGLYYEQYF	TGTGCCAGTAGTATAGCGGCAGGACTCTACTACGAGCAGTACTTC
NA	TRBV13	NA	TRBJ1-2	CASSLDSQTRYTF	TGTGCCAGCAGCTTAGACAGCCAAACCCGCTACACCTTC
TRBD2	TRBV9	NA	TRBJ2-1	CASSVDDLAGVINEQFF	TGTGCCAGCAGCGTAGACGATTTAGCGGGAGTAATCAATGAGCAGTTCTTC
TRBD1	TRBV19	NA	TRBJ1-1	CASRPLRQGGLRAFF	TGTGCCAGTAGGCCCCTGCGACAGGGGGGACTTCGAGCTTTCTTT
NA	TRBV9	once	TRBJ2-2	CASSVAFGGGADHRLFF	TGTGCCAGCAGCGTAGCGTTCGGTGGAGGGGCAGACCATCGGCTGTTTTTT
NA	TRBV28	NA	TRBJ2-3	CASRPLWTRASNTQYF	TGTGCCAGCAGACCCCTATGGACCAGGGCCTCAAATACGCAGTATTTT